These 14 T cell receptor beta chains share one sample of origin, sequenced in a study of shared clonotypes between healthy human individuals. Clones were sequenced by immunoSEQ multiplex PCR, and TCRdb holds only the in-frame ones, with some missing. Here the sample spans about 2 million clones, approximately 95% being singletons. CD45RO-negative, CCR7-positively selected cells formed the naive CD8 fraction, excluding terminally differentiated effector memory CD45RA+ cells. The sequenced sample was naive CD8+ T cells sorted from blood. The receptors derive from a man between 18 and 35 years old in good health.

Of note for this clone: Other DNA sequences from this sample encode an identical CDR3 as well. The CDR3 DNA reads TGTGCCAGCAGCTTAGTAGGGACAGATACGCAGTATTTT. Translating gives CASSLVGTDTQYF. J is TRBJ2-3 and V is TRBV7-9; no reliable D call. In germline, CDR1 is SEHNR, CDR2 FQNEAQ (reference sequence). The CDR3 covers 13 residues. V was trimmed by 1 base and J by 3 bases, leaving 5 bases between them.

The chain recombines TRBV9 with TRBJ2-6, with a tentative D call TRBD2 (6 bases). V dropped 3 bases and J dropped 2 bases, with 12 bases sitting between them. This CDR3 contains 16 residues. Germline CDR1 and CDR2: SGDLS and YYNGEE. CDR3 sequence reads: CASSAFSGAGANVLTF. CDR3 bases: TGTGCCAGCAGCGCATTTTCGGGGGCTGGGGCCAACGTCCTGACTTTC.

DNA of the CDR3: TGCGCCAGCAGCTTGGTGGAGGGCGGTCAGCCCCAGCATTTT. As protein: CASSLVEGGQPQHF. V is TRBV5-1 and J is TRBJ1-5; unclear D gene. The CDR3 sequence is 14 residues long. Trimming left V 0 bases short and J 6 bases short, with 10 bases between. Germline V gives CDR1 SGHRS, CDR2 YFSETQ.

A word on this clone: The sample contains more than one DNA sequence encoding this CDR3. The genes are TRBV10-1 and TRBJ2-1, with D unclear. Germline V gene data show CDR1 as WNHNN and CDR2 as SYGVQD (reference sequence). This CDR3 has 14 residues. Trimming pared 0 bases from V and 3 bases from J, leaving 6 bases between. CDR3: CASSESTDYNEQFF. The CDR3 bases are TGCGCCAGCAGTGAGTCGACCGACTACAATGAGCAGTTCTTC.

The chain recombines TRBV11-3 with TRBJ2-1; either TRBD1 or TRBD2 may fit D (5 bases each). Trimming left V 0 bases short and J 8 bases short, with 11 bases between. Germline lookup yields CDR1 SGHNT and CDR2 YENEEA. The CDR3 has 14 residues. The CDR3 spells CASSLEGRGDEQFF. Here the CDR3 DNA reads TGTGCCAGCAGCTTAGAGGGGCGAGGGGATGAGCAGTTCTTC.

The chain links TRBV9 to TRBJ2-7; possible D gene TRBD2, 5 bases. CDR1 is SGDLS and CDR2 is YYNGEE in the germline V gene. Trimming removed 4 bases at V and 7 bases at J, with 12 bases between. This CDR3 has 12 amino acids. CDR3 bases: TGTGCCAGCAGCTCCGGACCGGGGGAGCAGTACTTC. Its translation is CASSSGPGEQYF.

The chain has TRBV5-1 and TRBJ1-2; 7 nucleotides line up with TRBD1. Germline trimming cut 8 bases from V and 3 bases from J; bases unmatched to any gene: 13. This CDR3 region has 15 residues. Per the germline V gene, CDR1 is SGHRS and CDR2 is YFSETQ. CDR3 loop: CASMAEGQSDYGYTF. CDR3 bases: TGCGCCAGTATGGCCGAGGGACAGAGTGACTATGGCTACACCTTC.

The chain combines TRBV5-6 with TRBJ2-1, with TRBD2 matching 12 bases. CDR1 is SGHDT, CDR2 YYEEEE, per germline. CDR3 size: 14 residues. Trimming cost V 3 bases and J 7 bases; bases outside gene matches: 2. CDR3 amino acids: CASSWGTSGNEQFF. The CDR3 nucleotides read TGTGCCAGCAGCTGGGGGACTAGCGGGAATGAGCAGTTCTTC.

V gene TRBV15 combines with J gene TRBJ1-5; TRBD1 might be the D (6 bases). The CDR3 runs 16 residues. Per germline, CDR1 LNHNV and CDR2 YYDKDF (reference sequence). The germline V and J ends were trimmed by 3 bases and 3 bases, with 15 bases remaining between them. Written as DNA, the CDR3 is TGTGCCACCAGCAGGGAACAGGGTTGGGACAATCAGCCCCAGCATTTT. It encodes CATSREQGWDNQPQHF.

The chain recombines TRBV9 with TRBJ2-2, with D unclear. The CDR3 sequence is 14 residues long. Germline CDR1 is SGDLS and CDR2 is YYNGEE. V was clipped by 3 bases and J by 4 bases, with 10 bases between them. CDR3 loop: CASSGWGSTGELFF. The CDR3 DNA sequence: TGTGCCAGCAGCGGGTGGGGTTCCACCGGGGAGCTGTTTTTT.

V is TRBV6-1 and J is TRBJ2-1, with 8 bases aligning to TRBD2. This CDR3 spans 18 amino acids. Trimming cost V 3 bases and J 4 bases; bases outside gene matches: 14. Per germline, CDR1 MNHNS and CDR2 SASEGT. As DNA, the CDR3 is TGTGCCAGCAGTGATCCGGGAGGGTGGATGACGTCGTACAATGAGCAGTTCTTC. Translated: CASSDPGGWMTSYNEQFF.

In regard to this clone: One end of the junction fails to match germline, which may point to a read error. The chain joins TRBV7-9 to TRBJ1-2; no definite D call. The CDR3 has 14 residues. Germline assignment: CDR1 SEHNR and CDR2 FQNEAQ (reference sequence). The CDR3 coding sequence is TGTGCCAGCAGCTTTCTGAGTTCGGACTATGGCTACGCCTTC. It translates to CASSFLSSDYGYAF. The full variable domain, completed using reference TRBV7-9 and TRBJ1-2, is DTGVSQNPRHKITKRGQNVTFRCDPISEHNRLYWYRQTLGQGPEFLTYFQNEAQLEKSRLLSDRFSAERPKGSFSTLEIQRTEQGDSAMYLCASSFLSSDYGYAFGSGTRLTVV.

The chain has TRBV7-9 and TRBJ2-3, with D possibly matching TRBD1 (5 bases). Germline V gene data show CDR1 as SEHNR and CDR2 as FQNEAQ (reference sequence). V lost 5 bases and J 2 bases, leaving 17 bases between the germline ends. CDR3 size: 16 residues. The DNA for the CDR3 is TGTGCCAGCAGCCCGACAATTGGGGCCTTCACAGATACGCAGTATTTT. Translating gives CASSPTIGAFTDTQYF.

The rearrangement links TRBV4-1 to TRBJ1-2; 7 bases are a match to TRBD1. The germline V gene has CDR1 MGHRA and CDR2 YSYEKL. The V segment lost 4 bases and the J segment 0 bases; nucleotides outside the gene matches: 8. This CDR3 contains 16 residues. CDR3 coding DNA: TGCGCCAGCAGCCTAGACAGGGAGGGAACTAACTATGGCTACACCTTC. Protein product: CASSLDREGTNYGYTF.